The present TCR beta chain was sequenced within a study of blood T cell repertoires in COVID-19. The protocol was immunoSEQ multiplex PCR, while the TCRdb copy is restricted to in-frame clones and leaves out a portion. The data show roughly 150,000 clones, roughly 84% seen once. Each participant's cohort was designated according to participant-reported clinical history. Trimming took off 6 bases at V and 4 bases at J, with 13 bases between the two ends. The CDR3 is 13 amino acids. Per the germline V gene, CDR1 is SQVTM and CDR2 is ANQGSEA. This clonotype originated in a man between 60 and 75 years old who had recovered from COVID-19. Material: PBMCs or T cells enriched from blood (not recorded which). The chain uses TRBV29-1 and TRBJ2-1, with a weak D call TRBD2 (5 bases). CDR3 DNA sequence: TGCAGCGTGGACCGGGATACTTACAATGAGCAGTTCTTC. Amino acids: CSVDRDTYNEQFF.